The T cell receptor beta chain under discussion was sequenced for a study of T cell responses to AZD1222 COVID-19 vaccine. This CDR3 contains 13 residues. Germline-derived CDR1 and CDR2 are MNHEY and SVGAGI. V lost 7 bases to trimming and J lost 6 bases, with 16 bases between them. Study-wide results and limits: Among vaccine-associated CD4 TCRs, coverage spanned spike, with dominance at 160-218 and 743-854. The donor cohort was predominantly white British with a female majority, and clonal diversity may have been underestimated.

A remark on this clone: Antigen: not known.

Method: immunoSEQ multiplex PCR; TCRdb's copy keeps in-frame clones and lacks some. This table holds about 150,000 clones, roughly 92% found once. The V and J genes are TRBV6-5 and TRBJ2-7; D is perhaps TRBD1 (7 bases). This receptor was taken from an adult in good health. Here the sequenced sample was peripheral blood, taken on day 0 of AZD1222 vaccination. The CDR3 DNA reads as TGTGCCAGCACAGGGGGACTTGTCGGCGAGCAGTACTTC. This encodes CASTGGLVGEQYF.